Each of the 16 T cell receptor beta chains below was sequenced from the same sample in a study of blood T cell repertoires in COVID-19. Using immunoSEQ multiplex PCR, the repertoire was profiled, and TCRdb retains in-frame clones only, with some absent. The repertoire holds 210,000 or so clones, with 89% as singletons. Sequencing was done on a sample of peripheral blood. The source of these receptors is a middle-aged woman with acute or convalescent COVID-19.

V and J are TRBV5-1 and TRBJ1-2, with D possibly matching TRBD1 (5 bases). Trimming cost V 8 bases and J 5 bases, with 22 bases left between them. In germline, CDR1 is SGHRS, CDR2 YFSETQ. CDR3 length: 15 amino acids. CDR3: CASRTPGTGEYGYTF. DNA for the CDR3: TGCGCCAGTAGAACCCCTGGGACGGGGGAGTATGGCTACACCTTC. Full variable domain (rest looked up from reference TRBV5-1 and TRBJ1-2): KAGVTQTPRYLIKTRGQQVTLSCSPISGHRSVSWYQQTPGQGLQFLFEYFSETQRNKGNFPGRFSGRQFSNSRSEMNVSTLELGDSALYLCASRTPGTGEYGYTFGSGTRLTVV.

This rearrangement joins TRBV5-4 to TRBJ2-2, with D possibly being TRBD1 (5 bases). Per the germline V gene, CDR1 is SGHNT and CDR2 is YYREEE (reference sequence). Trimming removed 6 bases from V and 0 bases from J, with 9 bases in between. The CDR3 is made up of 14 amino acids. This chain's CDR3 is CASKGAANTGELFF. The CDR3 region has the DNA TGTGCCAGCAAAGGGGCAGCGAACACCGGGGAGCTGTTTTTT.

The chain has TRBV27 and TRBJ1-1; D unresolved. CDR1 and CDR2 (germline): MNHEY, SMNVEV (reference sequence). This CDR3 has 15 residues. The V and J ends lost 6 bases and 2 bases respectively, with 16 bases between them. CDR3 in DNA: TGTGCCAGCAGACTAGCCCAGACTGGAAACACTGAAGCTTTCTTT. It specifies CASRLAQTGNTEAFF.

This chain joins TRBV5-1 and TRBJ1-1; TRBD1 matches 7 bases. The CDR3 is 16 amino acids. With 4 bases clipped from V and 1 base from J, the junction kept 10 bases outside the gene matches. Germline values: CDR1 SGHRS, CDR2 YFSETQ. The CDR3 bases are TGCGCCAGCAGCCTGCGTTCCAGACAGGGGAACACTGAAGCTTTCTTT. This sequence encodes CASSLRSRQGNTEAFF.

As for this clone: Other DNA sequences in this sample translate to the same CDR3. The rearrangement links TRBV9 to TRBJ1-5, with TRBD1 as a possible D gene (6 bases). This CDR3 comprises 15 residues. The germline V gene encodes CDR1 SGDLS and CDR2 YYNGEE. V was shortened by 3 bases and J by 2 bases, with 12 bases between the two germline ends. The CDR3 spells CASSEGGGGNQPQHF. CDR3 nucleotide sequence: TGTGCCAGCAGCGAAGGGGGGGGCGGCAATCAGCCCCAGCATTTT.

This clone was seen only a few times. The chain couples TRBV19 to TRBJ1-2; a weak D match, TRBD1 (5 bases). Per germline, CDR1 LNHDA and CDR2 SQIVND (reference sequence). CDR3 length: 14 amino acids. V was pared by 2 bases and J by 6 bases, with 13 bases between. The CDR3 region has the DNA TGTGCCAGTAGTATACAGGGATTTGGTCATGGCTACACCTTC. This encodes CASSIQGFGHGYTF.

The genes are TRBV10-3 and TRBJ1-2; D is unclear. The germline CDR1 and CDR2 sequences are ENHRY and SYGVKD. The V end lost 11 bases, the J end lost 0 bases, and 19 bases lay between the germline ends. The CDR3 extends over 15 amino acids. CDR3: CAASESPRANYGYTF. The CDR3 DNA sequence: TGTGCCGCGTCCGAGTCCCCCCGGGCTAACTATGGCTACACCTTC.

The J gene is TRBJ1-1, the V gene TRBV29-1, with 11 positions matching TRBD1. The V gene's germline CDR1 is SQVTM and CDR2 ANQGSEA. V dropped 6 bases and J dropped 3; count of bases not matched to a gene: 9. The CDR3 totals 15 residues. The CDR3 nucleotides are TGCAGCGTGGATTGGTCGGGACAGGGGGACACTGAAGCTTTCTTT. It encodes CSVDWSGQGDTEAFF.

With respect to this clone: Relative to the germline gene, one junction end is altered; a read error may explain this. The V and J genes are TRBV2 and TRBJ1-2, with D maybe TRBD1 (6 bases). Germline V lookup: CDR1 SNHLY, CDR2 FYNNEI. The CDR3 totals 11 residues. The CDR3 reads CASTPGDRTIF. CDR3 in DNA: TGTGCCAGCACCCCCGGCGACAGGACAATATTC.

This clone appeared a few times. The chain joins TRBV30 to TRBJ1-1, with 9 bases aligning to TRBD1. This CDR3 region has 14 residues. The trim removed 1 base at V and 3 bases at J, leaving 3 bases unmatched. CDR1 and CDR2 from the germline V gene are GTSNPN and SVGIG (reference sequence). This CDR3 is CAWSAQGADTEAFF. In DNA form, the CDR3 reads TGTGCCTGGAGTGCACAGGGGGCCGACACTGAAGCTTTCTTT.

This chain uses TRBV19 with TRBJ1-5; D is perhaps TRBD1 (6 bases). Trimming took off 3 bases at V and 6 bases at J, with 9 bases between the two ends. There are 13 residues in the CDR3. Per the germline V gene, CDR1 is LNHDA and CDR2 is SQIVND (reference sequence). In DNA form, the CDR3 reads TGTGCCAGTAGTATTGGGGGCGGTCAGCCCCAGCATTTT. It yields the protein CASSIGGGQPQHF.

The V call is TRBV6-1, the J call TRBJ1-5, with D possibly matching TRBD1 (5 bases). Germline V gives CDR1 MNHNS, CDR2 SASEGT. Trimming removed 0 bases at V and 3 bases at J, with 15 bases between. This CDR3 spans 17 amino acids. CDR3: CASSEALRQGLNQPQHF. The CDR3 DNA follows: TGTGCCAGCAGTGAAGCGCTTCGGCAGGGCCTCAATCAGCCCCAGCATTTT.

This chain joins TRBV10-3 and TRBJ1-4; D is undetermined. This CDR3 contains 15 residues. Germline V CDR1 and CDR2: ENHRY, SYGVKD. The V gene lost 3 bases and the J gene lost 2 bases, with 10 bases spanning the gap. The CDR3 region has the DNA TGTGCCATCAGTGATTCGGCAGGTACTAATGAAAAACTGTTTTTT. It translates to CAISDSAGTNEKLFF.

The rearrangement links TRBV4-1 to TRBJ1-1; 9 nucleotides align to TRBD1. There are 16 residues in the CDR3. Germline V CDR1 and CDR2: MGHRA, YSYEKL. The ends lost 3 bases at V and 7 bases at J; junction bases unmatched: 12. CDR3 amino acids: CASSQLPGQGSVEAFF. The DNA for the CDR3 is TGCGCCAGCAGCCAGCTTCCGGGACAGGGATCGGTTGAAGCTTTCTTT.

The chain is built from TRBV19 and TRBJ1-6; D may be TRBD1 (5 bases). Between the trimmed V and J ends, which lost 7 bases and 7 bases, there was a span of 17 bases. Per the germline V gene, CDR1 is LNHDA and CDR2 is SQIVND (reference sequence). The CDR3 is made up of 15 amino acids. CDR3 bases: TGTGCCAGTACCCCCGGAGAGGGGAGGAATTCACCCCTCCACTTT. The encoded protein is CASTPGEGRNSPLHF. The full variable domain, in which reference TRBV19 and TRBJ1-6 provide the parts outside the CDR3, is DGGITQSPKYLFRKEGQNVTLSCEQNLNHDAMYWYRQDPGQGLRLIYYSQIVNDFQKGDIAEGYSVSREKKESFPLTVTSAQKNPTAFYLCASTPGEGRNSPLHFGNGTRLTVT.

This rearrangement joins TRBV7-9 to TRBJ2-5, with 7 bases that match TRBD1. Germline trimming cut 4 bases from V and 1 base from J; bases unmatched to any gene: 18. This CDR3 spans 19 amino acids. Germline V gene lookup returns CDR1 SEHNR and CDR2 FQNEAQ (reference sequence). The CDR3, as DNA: TGTGCCAGCAGCTCGAATTGGGATCTACAGGGGCTACCCCAAGAGACCCAGTACTTC. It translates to CASSSNWDLQGLPQETQYF.